This record concerns one T cell receptor beta chain sequence. Its antigen is not known. These data are taken from a study of shared clonotypes between healthy human individuals. V was clipped by 5 bases and J by 9 bases; unmatched bases: 7. The CDR3 is 15 amino acids. Germline-derived CDR1 and CDR2 are SEHNR and FQNEAQ (reference sequence). Whole-study findings and limits: Sampling covered nothing but blood. Tissue TCR repertoires likely differ from those found in blood. An expected dependence of interdonor clonotype sharing on sequencing depth was noted.

Some clones are missing from TCRdb's copy, which holds only in-frame ones; the method was immunoSEQ multiplex PCR. This sample has about 2.2 million clones, with under 95% found just once. CD45RO negativity and positive selection for CCR7 defined naive CD8 cells, a population that excluded terminally differentiated effector memory CD45RA+ cells. Sequenced: naive CD8+ T cells from PBMCs. The chain carries TRBV7-9 and TRBJ2-1; TRBD2 aligns across 13 bases. The sequence came from a man aged 18 to 29 in good health. Some clones in this sample may be carry-over from other donors' samples. The CDR3 protein is CASSLLAGGLSEQFF. The CDR3 DNA reads as TGTGCCAGCAGCCTACTAGCGGGAGGGTTAAGTGAGCAGTTCTTC.